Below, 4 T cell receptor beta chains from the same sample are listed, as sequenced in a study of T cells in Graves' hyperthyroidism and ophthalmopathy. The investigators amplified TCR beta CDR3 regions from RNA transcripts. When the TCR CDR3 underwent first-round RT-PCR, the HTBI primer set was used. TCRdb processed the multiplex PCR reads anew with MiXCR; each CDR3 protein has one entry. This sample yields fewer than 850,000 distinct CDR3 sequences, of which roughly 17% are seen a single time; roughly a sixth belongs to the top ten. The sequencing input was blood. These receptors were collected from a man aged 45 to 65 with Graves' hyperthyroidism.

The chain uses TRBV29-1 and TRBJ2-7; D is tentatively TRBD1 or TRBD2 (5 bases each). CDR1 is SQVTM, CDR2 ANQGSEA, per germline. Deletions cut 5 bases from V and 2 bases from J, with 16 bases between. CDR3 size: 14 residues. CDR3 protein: CSVNLGTIPYEQYF. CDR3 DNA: TGCAGCGTTAATTTGGGGACCATCCCCTACGAGCAGTACTTC.

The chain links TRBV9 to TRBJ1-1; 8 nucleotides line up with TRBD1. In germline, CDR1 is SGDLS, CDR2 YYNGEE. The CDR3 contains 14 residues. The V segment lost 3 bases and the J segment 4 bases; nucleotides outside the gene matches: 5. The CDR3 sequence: CASSGQGFGTEAFF. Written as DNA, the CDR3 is TGTGCCAGCAGCGGACAGGGGTTTGGCACTGAAGCTTTCTTT.

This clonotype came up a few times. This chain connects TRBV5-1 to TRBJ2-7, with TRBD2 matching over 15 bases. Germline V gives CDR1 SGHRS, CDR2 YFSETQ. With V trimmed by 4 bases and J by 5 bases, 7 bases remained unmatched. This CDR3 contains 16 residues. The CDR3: CASSTGLAGGFDEQYF. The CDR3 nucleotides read TGCGCCAGCAGCACGGGACTAGCGGGAGGATTTGACGAGCAGTACTTC.

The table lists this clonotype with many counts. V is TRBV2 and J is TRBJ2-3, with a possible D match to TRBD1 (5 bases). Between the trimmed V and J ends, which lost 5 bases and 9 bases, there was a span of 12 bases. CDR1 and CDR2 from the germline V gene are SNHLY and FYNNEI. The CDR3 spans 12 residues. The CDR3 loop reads CASSQQARTQYF. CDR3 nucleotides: TGTGCCAGCAGTCAACAGGCCCGGACGCAGTATTTT.